The present T cell receptor beta chain was sequenced within a study of regulatory T cells in long-lasting Graves disease. CDR1 SNHLY and CDR2 FYNNEI come from the germline V gene. The CDR3 contains 11 residues. V lost 3 bases and J 7 bases, leaving 6 bases between the germline ends. Many counts were recorded for this clonotype. The antigen is not known. Whole-study findings and limits: Sharing of public clonotypes was greater in persistent patients (2,741) than in new patients (approximately 940).

CDR3 regions were amplified by Arm-PCR using iRepertoire HTBI primers to build TCR beta libraries. TCRdb used MiXCR to reprocess the multiplex PCR reads, holding one entry per CDR3 protein. The top ten hold more than 15% of the sample, which has hundreds of thousands of distinct CDR3 sequences, roughly 15% seen once. As to time point: newly diagnosed GD, antithyroid drugs for less than 3 months. Extracted PBMC RNA gave rise to the TCR library. These data were also reused for a study on T cells in Graves' hyperthyroidism and ophthalmopathy. That source reports: Pregnant or lactating patients were excluded, as were those with uncontrolled infection or other autoimmune disease. First-round RT-PCR of the TCR CDR3 relied on the HTBI primer set. From stable hyperthyroidism, ophthalmopathy was separated by a 13 V-J model.

This TCR was recovered from a young woman with Graves disease. The chain has TRBV2 and TRBJ1-2, with no clear D. The input for sequencing was peripheral blood mononuclear cells (PBMCs), taken at new diagnosis, from a patient treated with antithyroid drugs. This CDR3 is CASSDQSGYTF. The DNA for the CDR3 is TGTGCCAGCAGTGATCAGTCTGGCTACACCTTC.